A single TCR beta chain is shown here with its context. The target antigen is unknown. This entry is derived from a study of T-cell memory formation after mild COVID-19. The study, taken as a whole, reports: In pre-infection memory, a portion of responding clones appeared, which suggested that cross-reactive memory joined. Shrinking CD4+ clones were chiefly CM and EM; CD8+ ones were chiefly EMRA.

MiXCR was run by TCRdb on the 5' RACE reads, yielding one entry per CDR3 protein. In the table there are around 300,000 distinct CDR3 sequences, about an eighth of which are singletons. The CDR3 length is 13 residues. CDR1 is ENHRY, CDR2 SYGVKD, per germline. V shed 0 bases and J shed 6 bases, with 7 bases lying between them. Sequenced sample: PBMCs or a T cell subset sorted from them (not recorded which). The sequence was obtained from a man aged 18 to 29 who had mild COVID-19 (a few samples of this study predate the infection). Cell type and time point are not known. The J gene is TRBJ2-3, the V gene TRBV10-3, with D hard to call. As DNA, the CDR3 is TGTGCCATCAGTGAGTCTGGGGTGGATACGCAGTATTTT. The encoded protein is CAISESGVDTQYF.